Presented here are 8 T cell receptor beta chains from one specimen sequenced in a study of blood T cell repertoires in COVID-19 (dated by TCRdb to about 2020). Libraries were built with the immunoSEQ multiplex PCR assay. TCRdb re-hosts the immuneACCESS table, in-frame sequences only. Its copies lack some clones; in the studies checked, an unresolved V gene accounts for under half of them, and the cause for the rest is not known. The sample profile shows under 300,000 clones; about nine tenths of them were found once. Roughly 0.8% of the sample rests with the top ten. Input material: peripheral blood. These receptors came from a man younger than 40 with COVID-19, enrolled during active disease.

The chain recombines TRBV4-1 with TRBJ2-1; 13 nucleotides match TRBD2. Germline CDR1 reads MGHRA; CDR2 reads YSYEKL. This CDR3 spans 17 amino acids. The V segment lost 0 bases and the J segment 5 bases; nucleotides outside the gene matches: 4. CDR3 DNA: TGCGCCAGCAGCCAAGAGGTACTAGCGGGGGGGGACAATGAGCAGTTCTTC. Protein: CASSQEVLAGGDNEQFF.

This chain uses TRBV18 with TRBJ2-3; TRBD1 matches at 11 bases. The J segment lost 5 bases and the V segment lost 0 bases, leaving 1 base of the junction unmatched. This CDR3 has 15 amino acids. Germline V lookup: CDR1 KGHSH, CDR2 LQKENI. The CDR3 region has the DNA TGTGCCAGCTCACCACCGGACAGGGGGCAAGATACGCAGTATTTT. Protein sequence: CASSPPDRGQDTQYF.

This rearrangement joins TRBV4-1 to TRBJ2-3; 7 bases line up with TRBD1. The length of the CDR3 is 16 residues. Germline V CDR1 and CDR2: MGHRA, YSYEKL. With V trimmed by 3 bases and J by 2 bases, 8 bases remained unmatched. CDR3: CASSHPGQALTDTQYF. CDR3 in DNA: TGCGCCAGCAGCCACCCCGGACAGGCCCTCACAGATACGCAGTATTTT.

The CDR3 bases are TGTGCCAGCAGCTTTTTTCAGGGGGTAAACTACGAGCAGTACTTC. This sequence encodes CASSFFQGVNYEQYF. The V and J genes are TRBV7-2 and TRBJ2-7, with 7 bases that match TRBD1. The V gene's germline CDR1 is SGHTA and CDR2 FQGNSA. The CDR3 loop spans 15 amino acids. V lost 3 bases, J lost 3 bases, and 8 bases stayed unmatched.

V and J are TRBV3-1 (or the pseudogene TRBV3-2) and TRBJ2-7; D is possibly TRBD2 (7 bases). CDR3 size: 14 residues. Germline lookup yields CDR1 LGHDT and CDR2 YNNKEL (reference sequence). V lost 3 bases and J 2 bases, leaving 11 bases between the germline ends. The chain's CDR3 is CASSHAGATYEQYF. The CDR3 bases are TGTGCCAGCAGCCATGCGGGGGCTACCTACGAGCAGTACTTC.

This chain connects TRBV4-2 to TRBJ2-1; 15 nucleotides line up with TRBD2. Germline V gene sequence: CDR1 LGHNA, CDR2 YNFKEQ. Losses at the gene ends were 1 base for V and 9 bases for J; bases not matched to a gene: 4. The CDR3 is made up of 16 amino acids. Here the CDR3 reads CASSQGTSGGASEQFF. In DNA, the CDR3 is TGTGCCAGCAGCCAAGGGACTAGCGGGGGGGCCAGTGAGCAGTTCTTC.

This sequence joins TRBV27 and TRBJ1-5; 10 bases map to TRBD1. The germline V gene has CDR1 MNHEY and CDR2 SMNVEV (reference sequence). The CDR3 loop spans 13 amino acids. Trimming removed 6 bases from V and 5 bases from J; junction bases left unmatched: 1. The CDR3 loop reads CASRGTGDQPQHF. DNA for the CDR3: TGTGCCAGCAGGGGGACAGGGGATCAGCCCCAGCATTTT.

The chain couples TRBV28 to TRBJ1-3; 9 positions agree with TRBD1. The CDR3 spans 15 residues. Trimming removed 7 bases from V and 2 bases from J; junction bases left unmatched: 6. The germline CDR1 and CDR2 sequences are MDHEN and SYDVKM. Written as DNA, the CDR3 is TGTGCCAGCATCACGGGACAGGGTGCTGGAAACACCATATATTTT. This translates into CASITGQGAGNTIYF. Filled out from reference TRBV28 and TRBJ1-3, the complete variable domain reads DVKVTQSSRYLVKRTGEKVFLECVQDMDHENMFWYRQDPGLGLRLIYFSYDVKMKEKGDIPEGYSVSREKKERFSLILESASTNQTSMYLCASITGQGAGNTIYFGEGSWLTVV.